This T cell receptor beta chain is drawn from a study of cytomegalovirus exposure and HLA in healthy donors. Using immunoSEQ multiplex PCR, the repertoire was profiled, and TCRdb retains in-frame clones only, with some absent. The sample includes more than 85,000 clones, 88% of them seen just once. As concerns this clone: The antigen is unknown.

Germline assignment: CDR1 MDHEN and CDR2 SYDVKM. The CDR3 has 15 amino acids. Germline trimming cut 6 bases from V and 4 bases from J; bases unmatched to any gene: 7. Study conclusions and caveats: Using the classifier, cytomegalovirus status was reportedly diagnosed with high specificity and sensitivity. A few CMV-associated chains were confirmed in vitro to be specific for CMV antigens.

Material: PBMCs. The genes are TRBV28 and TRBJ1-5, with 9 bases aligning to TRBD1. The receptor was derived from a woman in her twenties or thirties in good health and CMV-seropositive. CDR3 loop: CASRKDRGRNQPQHF. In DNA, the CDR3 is TGTGCCAGCAGAAAGGACAGGGGCAGGAATCAGCCCCAGCATTTT.